One and the same sample provided the 2 T cell receptor beta chains below, sequenced in a study of CXCR3-negative and CXCR3-positive naive CD8 T cells (dated by TCRdb to between 2018 and 2020). The sequencer was a NextSeq 550. The Human TCR Profiling Kit (MiLaboratory) was used to prepare UMI-labeled 5' RACE TRB cDNA libraries. TCRdb reprocessed the sequencing reads and holds a single record per CDR3 protein sequence, with no DNA. The table for this sample shows about 56,000 distinct CDR3 sequences. The top ten clonotypes cover 20% of the sample. Sequencing input: memory CD8+ T cells from blood. This sample's cell subset or site label indicates: conventional CD8+ memory T cells (TMEM), sorted as controls. The receptor source for this set is a human donor in good health. Some clones in this sample may be carry-over from other donors' samples.

The rearrangement joins TRBV6-2 or TRBV6-3 to TRBJ2-3; there is no DNA to check the TCRdb D call of TRBD2. CDR1 is MNHEY, CDR2 SVGEGT, per germline. There are 16 residues in the CDR3. Here the CDR3 reads CASSYPPGEGTDTQYF.

This clonotype counts as medium-sized (0.01 to 0.1%) by frequency. The chain combines TRBV12-3 or TRBV12-4 with TRBJ2-7; TCRdb indicates TRBD1, and absent DNA this call remains unverified. This CDR3 has 12 amino acids. CDR3 amino acids: CASSPTVYEQYF.